Each of the 31 T cell receptor beta chains below was sequenced from the same sample in a study of technical replicates of blood from several donors. Repertoires were generated with immunoSEQ multiplex PCR, while TCRdb's copy carries only in-frame clones and drops some. Here the sample spans approximately 81,000 clones, about 94% being singletons. The material sequenced was T cells isolated from PBMCs. These receptors were taken from a human donor in good health.

The V gene is TRBV6-6, the J gene TRBJ2-1, with TRBD2 as a possible D gene (6 bases). CDR3 size: 15 residues. Germline V gene lookup returns CDR1 MNHNY and CDR2 SVGAGI (reference sequence). V dropped 0 bases and J dropped 7 bases, with 13 bases sitting between them. As DNA, the CDR3 is TGTGCCAGCAGTTACTCGGAGGGATGGGGGAATGAGCAGTTCTTC. It encodes CASSYSEGWGNEQFF.

The rearrangement joins TRBV7-2 to TRBJ2-4, with 10 bases matching TRBD1. Germline loops: CDR1 SGHTA, CDR2 FQGNSA. The CDR3 length is 14 residues. V shed 5 bases, J shed 6 bases, and the junction held 4 bases outside the gene matches. The CDR3 sequence is CASSGRTGGNIQYF. The CDR3 DNA follows: TGTGCCAGCAGCGGGCGGACAGGGGGAAACATTCAGTACTTC.

This clone was seen a single time. CDR3 protein: CASSIMGGSSYNEQFF. The CDR3 nucleotides read TGTGCCAGCAGTATAATGGGCGGGAGCTCCTACAATGAGCAGTTCTTC. J is TRBJ2-1 and V is TRBV5-6; 7 bases map to TRBD2. After removal of 5 bases from V and 0 bases from J, the junction contained 8 bases not matched to a gene. The CDR3 consists of 16 residues. From germline, CDR1 is SGHDT and CDR2 YYEEEE. The full variable domain, in which reference TRBV5-6 and TRBJ2-1 provide the parts outside the CDR3, is DAGVTQSPTHLIKTRGQQVTLRCSPKSGHDTVSWYQQALGQGPQFIFQYYEEEERQRGNFPDRFSGHQFPNYSSELNVNALLLGDSALYLCASSIMGGSSYNEQFFGPGTRLTVL.

The chain recombines TRBV27 with TRBJ1-1; D remains ambiguous. Trimming pared 8 bases from V and 2 bases from J, leaving 24 bases between. Per germline, CDR1 MNHEY and CDR2 SMNVEV (reference sequence). This CDR3 region has 17 residues. CDR3 sequence: CASSVFTTVAGNTEAFF. The CDR3 region has the DNA TGTGCCAGCTCAGTTTTTACAACTGTTGCAGGAAACACTGAAGCTTTCTTT.

The chain has TRBV19 and TRBJ2-1, with a possible D match to TRBD2 (6 bases). The CDR3 length is 15 residues. The V and J ends lost 3 bases and 4 bases respectively, with 13 bases between them. Germline CDR1 and CDR2: LNHDA and SQIVND (reference sequence). Written as DNA, the CDR3 is TGTGCCAGTAGTATCTCGAGCGGGCTTTACAATGAGCAGTTCTTC. It yields the protein CASSISSGLYNEQFF.

The chain has TRBV7-3 and TRBJ2-1, with D tentatively TRBD2 (5 bases). The CDR3 consists of 14 residues. Trimming removed 5 bases from V and 9 bases from J, with 17 bases in between. From germline, CDR1 is SGHTA and CDR2 FQGTGA. The CDR3, as DNA: TGTGCCAGCAGCGCTCGGGGTGATATAGGTGAGCAGTTCTTC. Translating gives CASSARGDIGEQFF.

This chain connects TRBV6-5 to TRBJ2-1; 10 bases agree with TRBD2. Germline loops: CDR1 MNHEY, CDR2 SVGAGI. The CDR3 runs to 15 residues. Trimming at V came to 5 bases and at J to 3 bases, leaving 4 bases not matched to a gene. The CDR3 DNA follows: TGTGCCAGCAGTCAGCCTAGCGGGGGCTACAATGAGCAGTTCTTC. Amino acids: CASSQPSGGYNEQFF.

The chain is built from TRBV25-1 and TRBJ1-2; 12 bases agree with TRBD1. The CDR3 spans 14 residues. CDR1 is MGHDK and CDR2 is SYGVNS in the germline V gene. V lost 3 bases to trimming and J lost 4 bases; unmatched junction nucleotides: 0. The CDR3 protein is CASSEGQGAYGYTF. As DNA, the CDR3 is TGTGCCAGCAGTGAGGGACAGGGGGCCTATGGCTACACCTTC.

The V and J genes are TRBV4-1 and TRBJ2-1, with TRBD1 matching over 9 bases. V trimming: 2 bases; J trimming: 7 bases; junction bases outside the gene matches: 9. CDR1 MGHRA and CDR2 YSYEKL come from the germline V gene. The CDR3 sequence is 16 residues long. The CDR3 loop reads CASSQRTGAQGNEQFF. The CDR3 DNA reads TGCGCCAGCAGCCAAAGGACAGGGGCGCAAGGGAATGAGCAGTTCTTC.

This chain uses TRBV7-3 with TRBJ2-1; TRBD2 agrees at 8 bases. Germline loops: CDR1 SGHTA, CDR2 FQGTGA. Trimming at V came to 4 bases and at J to 6 bases, leaving 8 bases not matched to a gene. The CDR3 has 15 residues. CDR3 loop: CASSSTGTSVNEQFF. Written as DNA, the CDR3 is TGTGCCAGCAGCTCCACCGGGACTAGTGTCAATGAGCAGTTCTTC.

This clone turned up a few times. The chain combines TRBV27 with TRBJ1-5; D not certain. Germline CDR1 MNHEY, CDR2 SMNVEV (reference sequence). The CDR3 extends over 14 amino acids. V lost 3 bases and J lost 3, with 9 bases in between. The CDR3 DNA follows: TGTGCCAGCAGTTTGGCGGGCATCAATCAGCCCCAGCATTTT. This translates into CASSLAGINQPQHF.

The CDR3 nucleotides are TGTGCCAGCTCACCACGGGGACAGGGATCCACAGATACGCAGTATTTT. Translated, it gives CASSPRGQGSTDTQYF. V and J are TRBV18 and TRBJ2-3, with 9 bases fitting TRBD1. The CDR3 extends over 16 amino acids. Germline V gene data show CDR1 as KGHSH and CDR2 as LQKENI. Trimming cost V 1 base and J 2 bases; bases outside gene matches: 4.

The rearrangement joins TRBV7-9 to TRBJ2-7; unclear D gene. Between the trimmed V and J ends, which lost 1 base and 2 bases, there was a span of 9 bases. Germline CDR1 SEHNR, CDR2 FQNEAQ (reference sequence). CDR3 length equals 14 residues. The CDR3, as DNA: TGTGCCAGCAGCTTAGATTTGGGCACCTACGAGCAGTACTTC. It is translated as CASSLDLGTYEQYF.

The CDR3: CASTDPGQSNTIYF. The DNA for the CDR3 is TGTGCCAGTACCGATCCGGGACAGTCAAACACCATATATTTT. The genes are TRBV19 and TRBJ1-3; 7 positions match TRBD1. This CDR3 region has 14 residues. Germline V CDR1 and CDR2: LNHDA, SQIVND (reference sequence). V was pared by 7 bases and J by 6 bases, with 9 bases of the junction left unmatched.

The chain is built from TRBV5-6 and TRBJ1-1; unclear D gene. Germline CDR1 and CDR2: SGHDT and YYEEEE. The CDR3 has 13 amino acids. Trimming cost V 3 bases and J 8 bases, with 14 bases left between them. In DNA form, the CDR3 reads TGTGCCAGCAGCTATTTGGCACCGGGAGAAGCTTTCTTT. This translates into CASSYLAPGEAFF.

This sequence joins TRBV5-6 and TRBJ2-1, with 8 bases matching TRBD2. CDR3 length equals 15 residues. The germline V gene encodes CDR1 SGHDT and CDR2 YYEEEE. Trimming at V came to 1 base and at J to 8 bases, leaving 8 bases not matched to a gene. CDR3: CASSLLAGYIDEQFF. The CDR3 DNA is TGTGCCAGCAGCTTGTTAGCGGGATATATCGATGAGCAGTTCTTC.

The V call is TRBV4-1, the J call TRBJ2-3, with TRBD2 matching over 7 bases. CDR3 length equals 15 residues. The trim removed 2 bases at V and 2 bases at J, leaving 4 bases unmatched. The V gene's germline CDR1 is MGHRA and CDR2 YSYEKL. This chain's CDR3 is CASSQLAGLTDTQYF. CDR3 coding DNA: TGCGCCAGCAGCCAATTAGCGGGCCTCACAGATACGCAGTATTTT.

The chain combines TRBV7-2 with TRBJ1-2; D is possibly TRBD1 (5 bases). The CDR3 contains 13 residues. The V gene lost 1 base and the J gene lost 4 bases, with 7 bases spanning the gap. Germline CDR1 SGHTA, CDR2 FQGNSA. In DNA form, the CDR3 reads TGTGCCAGCAGCTTAGGCAGGGTCTATGGCTACACCTTC. Its protein product is CASSLGRVYGYTF.

This chain connects TRBV7-3 to TRBJ1-1, with 7 bases aligning to TRBD1. This CDR3 spans 13 amino acids. V lost 6 bases, J lost 1 base, and 2 bases stayed unmatched. Germline CDR1 SGHTA, CDR2 FQGTGA. The CDR3 here is CASRGTENTEAFF. CDR3 nucleotide sequence: TGTGCCAGCAGAGGGACAGAGAACACTGAAGCTTTCTTT.

The V call is TRBV2, the J call TRBJ1-1; D is uncertain. Per germline, CDR1 SNHLY and CDR2 FYNNEI. CDR3 length equals 14 residues. Trimming shortened V by 3 bases and J by 5 bases, and 13 bases separated the two germline ends. The CDR3 coding sequence is TGTGCCAGCAGTGATCGGACCGCGGGGACTGAAGCTTTCTTT. Encoded protein: CASSDRTAGTEAFF.

The chain employs TRBV28 and TRBJ2-7; D may be TRBD1 (6 bases). Between the trimmed V and J ends, which lost 8 bases and 0 bases, there was a span of 26 bases. Germline V gene data show CDR1 as MDHEN and CDR2 as SYDVKM. The CDR3 length is 18 residues. The CDR3 protein is CASGPGTSLSSFSYEQYF. The CDR3 DNA reads as TGTGCCAGCGGTCCCGGGACATCCCTATCATCATTCTCCTACGAGCAGTACTTC. Using reference TRBV28 and TRBJ2-7 for the parts outside the CDR3, the full variable domain is DVKVTQSSRYLVKRTGEKVFLECVQDMDHENMFWYRQDPGLGLRLIYFSYDVKMKEKGDIPEGYSVSREKKERFSLILESASTNQTSMYLCASGPGTSLSSFSYEQYFGPGTRLTVT.

This clone was seen only once. The chain is built from TRBV28 and TRBJ2-7; D is uncertain. CDR1 is MDHEN, CDR2 SYDVKM, per germline. This CDR3 contains 15 residues. The V end was cut by 4 bases, the J end by 1 base, with 14 bases between. This CDR3 reads CASSSPSKWSYEQYF. The CDR3 coding sequence is TGTGCCAGCAGTTCACCTAGTAAGTGGTCCTACGAGCAGTACTTC.

About this clone itself: This same CDR3 is encoded by further DNA sequences in the sample. The chain recombines TRBV11-2 with TRBJ2-7; D is undetermined. This CDR3 comprises 13 residues. Between the trimmed V and J ends, which lost 1 base and 2 bases, there was a span of 6 bases. The germline gives CDR1 SGHAT, CDR2 FQNNGV. The CDR3 sequence: CASSLGTAYEQYF. The CDR3 region has the DNA TGTGCCAGCAGCTTAGGAACAGCCTACGAGCAGTACTTC.

The J gene is TRBJ2-5, the V gene TRBV6-6, with 12 positions matching TRBD2. Germline CDR1 MNHNY, CDR2 SVGAGI (reference sequence). V lost 7 bases and J lost 5; bases outside the gene matches: 2. This CDR3 region has 13 residues. The CDR3 is CASNGLAGETQYF. Here the CDR3 DNA reads TGTGCCAGCAATGGACTAGCGGGGGAGACCCAGTACTTC.

J is TRBJ1-5 and V is TRBV19, with D possibly being TRBD1 (6 bases). This CDR3 comprises 14 residues. The V gene lost 5 bases and the J gene lost 3 bases, with 11 bases spanning the gap. Germline V lookup: CDR1 LNHDA, CDR2 SQIVND (reference sequence). The CDR3 protein is CASSARDINQPQHF. In nucleotides, the CDR3 is TGTGCCAGTAGTGCAAGGGACATCAATCAGCCCCAGCATTTT.

V is TRBV19 and J is TRBJ1-1; D might be TRBD1 (6 bases). This CDR3 has 14 residues. Deletions cut 6 bases from V and 1 base from J, with 12 bases between. Germline lookup yields CDR1 LNHDA and CDR2 SQIVND (reference sequence). CDR3 protein: CASRPSTGNTEAFF. The CDR3, as DNA: TGTGCCAGTAGACCCTCGACAGGGAACACTGAAGCTTTCTTT.

Turning to this clone: Within the sample, other DNA sequences also encode this same CDR3. The chain is built from TRBV20-1 and TRBJ2-3, with no clear D. V was clipped by 3 bases and J by 6 bases, with 4 bases between them. The CDR3 loop spans 10 amino acids. CDR1 is DFQATT, CDR2 SNEGSKA, per germline (reference sequence). CDR3 sequence reads: CSASRDTQYF. CDR3 bases: TGCAGTGCTAGCCGTGATACGCAGTATTTT.

This clone occurred a few times. The chain employs TRBV5-1 and TRBJ2-1; 13 bases fit TRBD2. V was pared by 3 bases and J by 8 bases, with 5 bases of the junction left unmatched. There are 15 residues in the CDR3. The germline gives CDR1 SGHRS, CDR2 YFSETQ. DNA for the CDR3: TGCGCCAGCAGCTGGACTAGCGGGAGTATCTATGAGCAGTTCTTC. Its translation: CASSWTSGSIYEQFF. The full variable domain, completed using reference TRBV5-1 and TRBJ2-1, is KAGVTQTPRYLIKTRGQQVTLSCSPISGHRSVSWYQQTPGQGLQFLFEYFSETQRNKGNFPGRFSGRQFSNSRSEMNVSTLELGDSALYLCASSWTSGSIYEQFFGPGTRLTVL.

The chain joins TRBV6-1 to TRBJ2-2; 7 positions agree with TRBD2. The CDR3 totals 15 residues. The V segment lost 4 bases and the J segment 4 bases; nucleotides outside the gene matches: 6. The germline CDR1 and CDR2 sequences are MNHNS and SASEGT. CDR3 sequence (DNA): TGTGCCAGCAGTGGGCCCACGGGGGGCACCGGGGAGCTGTTTTTT. This codes for CASSGPTGGTGELFF.

The V call is TRBV2, the J call TRBJ1-4; 7 bases are a match to TRBD1. The CDR3 is 16 residues long. V lost 6 bases and J lost 4; bases outside the gene matches: 11. CDR1 and CDR2 (germline): SNHLY, FYNNEI. In DNA form, the CDR3 reads TGTGCCAGCAGAAATAACCCGGGACAGATTAATGAAAAACTGTTTTTT. The encoded protein is CASRNNPGQINEKLFF.

V gene TRBV19 combines with J gene TRBJ2-1; 8 bases agree with TRBD2. With V trimmed by 6 bases and J by 7 bases, 11 bases remained unmatched. Germline V gene lookup returns CDR1 LNHDA and CDR2 SQIVND (reference sequence). This CDR3 comprises 15 residues. The CDR3 is CASSGHAGGGNEQFF. The CDR3 bases are TGTGCCAGTAGCGGTCACGCGGGAGGAGGAAATGAGCAGTTCTTC.